A single count supports the clone carrying this T cell receptor (beta chain). As handled by the study authors: Filtering differed because ImmunoSEQ produced junction-only sequences that carried no quality scores. Clones were read by immunoSEQ multiplex PCR, and TCRdb kept only the in-frame ones, dropping some. The V and J calls and clone size are taken from that table; D and trimming were inferred from the DNA. This table has some 2,000,000 clones, around 95% appearing once. This specimen belongs to a study of shared clonotypes between healthy human individuals. This CDR3 has 15 amino acids. Germline lookup yields CDR1 MDHEN and CDR2 SYDVKM. V was shortened by 6 bases and J by 1 base, with 16 bases between the two germline ends. Healthy and HIV-negative, the adult donors had no recent acute infections or vaccinations. The donor cohort consisted entirely of Caucasian adults residing in Nashville, Tennessee.

The clonotype comes from a man between 18 and 35 years old in good health. The chain has TRBV28 and TRBJ2-7; a weak D match, TRBD2 (5 bases). Sequencing was done on a sample of naive CD4+ T cells sorted from blood. Subset indicated: CD45RA+ positively selected. CDR3 coding DNA: TGTGCCAGCAGGCTTGGTGAGGGTAGGTCCTACGAGCAGTACTTC. It translates to CASRLGEGRSYEQYF.